This record covers a single T cell receptor (beta chain). Trimming pared 9 bases from V and 3 bases from J, leaving 12 bases between. Germline assignment: CDR1 WSHSY and CDR2 SAAADI. The CDR3 has 12 amino acids. The sample belongs to a study of PD-1 blockade in classical Hodgkin lymphoma. The time point: cycle 4 day 1 (C4D1), after five to seven weeks of nivolumab. All trial patients relapsed after autologous stem cell transplantation. TCRdb's table, derived via immunoSEQ multiplex PCR, lists solely in-frame clones and lacks some. Of 23,000 or so clones in the sample, more than 65% were seen once. The V call is TRBV10-2, the J call TRBJ2-7, with a tentative D call TRBD2 (6 bases). The sequences come from peripheral blood mononuclear cells (PBMCs), collected before the fourth cycle of nivolumab. The sequence derives from a human donor with classical Hodgkin lymphoma. CDR3 sequence reads: CASRDLHYEQYF. CDR3 nucleotide sequence: TGCGCCAGTAGGGACTTGCACTACGAGCAGTACTTC.